This T cell receptor beta chain was sequenced in a study of metastatic and nonmetastatic thyroid tumors. This clone occurred many times. Its antigen is unknown. Study-level points and caveats: TCR beta diversity was reportedly significantly higher in malignant thyroid tumors than benign nodules, in blood and tumor.

CDR1 and CDR2 (germline): MNHEY, SMNVEV (reference sequence). Trimming cost V 5 bases and J 6 bases; bases outside gene matches: 7. The CDR3 extends over 14 amino acids. As handled by the study authors: The study's classifier, a distant-metastasis tool for papillary thyroid cancer, was built using CDR3 differences across clinicopathological groups. TCRdb redid the clone calls on the PCR reads using MiXCR. The V and J calls were determined by TCRdb, not by the authors. The data show 100,000 or so clones, around 14% seen once. Thyroid surgery was performed in patients who had received no treatment beforehand.

Source material: blood. The source is a female donor with papillary thyroid cancer or a benign thyroid nodule (not recorded which). Some clones in this sample may be carry-over from other donors' samples. The chain links TRBV27 to TRBJ2-5; 9 bases are a match to TRBD1. The CDR3 nucleotides are TGTGCCAGCAGTATCTCCGGGACAGGGAAGACCCAGTACTTC. This gives the protein CASSISGTGKTQYF.